This passage covers 10 T cell receptor beta chains from one sample sequenced in a study of CD8 T cells in ankylosing spondylitis. TCRdb fed the 5' RACE reads into MiXCR, producing one record per CDR3 protein. The sample has over 200,000 distinct CDR3 sequences, about 10% seen once; the top ten hold roughly a fifth. Sequenced input: blood, either unsorted or a sorted T cell fraction (not recorded which). These receptor sequences come from a male donor with ankylosing spondylitis or in good health (not recorded which).

This sequence joins TRBV7-9 and TRBJ2-2; D is tentatively TRBD1 or TRBD2 (5 bases each). Germline assignment: CDR1 SEHNR and CDR2 FQNEAQ (reference sequence). This CDR3 has 14 amino acids. V gave up 8 bases and J gave up 1 base, with 11 bases separating them. CDR3 loop: CASLGTGNTGELFF. CDR3 DNA sequence: TGTGCCAGCCTCGGGACCGGGAACACCGGGGAGCTGTTTTTT.

This clonotype was counted only a few times. J is TRBJ1-5 and V is TRBV19; TRBD1 might be the D (6 bases). This CDR3 region has 16 residues. Germline loops: CDR1 LNHDA, CDR2 SQIVND (reference sequence). The germline V and J ends were trimmed by 6 bases and 1 base, with 16 bases remaining between them. The CDR3 sequence: CASRSQGIGSNQPQHF. The CDR3 nucleotides read TGTGCCAGTAGGTCGCAGGGGATAGGAAGCAATCAGCCCCAGCATTTT.

This clonotype occurred many times. This sequence joins TRBV20-1 and TRBJ2-3; no reliable D call. V lost 4 bases to trimming and J lost 2 bases, with 7 bases between them. Germline V gene lookup returns CDR1 DFQATT and CDR2 SNEGSKA (reference sequence). The CDR3 has 12 amino acids. The CDR3 loop is CSATLITDTQYF. The CDR3 DNA reads as TGCAGTGCTACCCTTATCACAGATACGCAGTATTTT.

The sample holds many counts of this clonotype. The chain's CDR3 is CSVGQKNTEAFF. The CDR3 region has the DNA TGCAGCGTAGGACAGAAGAACACTGAAGCTTTCTTT. V and J are TRBV29-1 and TRBJ1-1; possible D gene TRBD1, 6 bases. The CDR3 is made up of 12 amino acids. Trimming stripped 6 bases from V and 1 base from J, with 9 bases between. Germline V gene data show CDR1 as SQVTM and CDR2 as ANQGSEA.

Only a few counts were recorded for this clonotype. This chain uses TRBV7-9 with TRBJ2-5; D may be TRBD2 (6 bases). V lost 5 bases and J lost 5, with 18 bases in between. This CDR3 has 15 residues. CDR1 is SEHNR and CDR2 is FQNEAQ in the germline V gene (reference sequence). In nucleotides, the CDR3 is TGTGCCAGCAGCCCGGGAGACAGAAGGAAGGAGACCCAGTACTTC. Translating it yields CASSPGDRRKETQYF.

A note on this clonotype: Given a much more abundant clone one base away, this may be a read error. The rearrangement uses TRBV6-5 and TRBJ2-2, with D unclear. The V gene's germline CDR1 is MNHEY and CDR2 SVGAGI. CDR3 size: 13 residues. This CDR3 is CASCYSIGGELFF. The DNA for the CDR3 is TGTGCCAGCTGTTACTCGATCGGCGGGGAGCTGTTTTTT.

This clonotype was detected ten times or more. V and J are TRBV20-1 and TRBJ2-7; TRBD2 is a possible D gene (5 bases). The CDR3 is made up of 11 amino acids. Germline CDR1 is DFQATT and CDR2 is SNEGSKA (reference sequence). V was trimmed by 0 bases and J by 9 bases, leaving 9 bases between them. The CDR3 DNA follows: TGCAGTGCTAGAGACGGGATCGGGCAGTACTTC. Its protein product is CSARDGIGQYF.

This clonotype has more than one count but fewer than ten. The CDR3 spells CATSDLQGAMGMIQETQYF. CDR3 coding DNA: TGTGCCACCAGTGATTTACAGGGGGCGATGGGAATGATCCAAGAGACCCAGTACTTC. The rearrangement joins TRBV24-1 to TRBJ2-5, with 9 bases lining up with TRBD1. This CDR3 region has 19 residues. Germline V gene sequence: CDR1 KGHDR, CDR2 SFDVKD. The junction had 12 bases not matched to a gene; V was cut back by 1 base and J by 1 base.

This clonotype showed up many times. The chain is built from TRBV19 and TRBJ1-2; 11 bases are shared with TRBD1. Per germline, CDR1 LNHDA and CDR2 SQIVND (reference sequence). The trim removed 5 bases at V and 7 bases at J, leaving 6 bases unmatched. This CDR3 region has 14 residues. The CDR3 DNA is TGTGCCAGTAGTTCCCGGACAGGGGGCTTTGGCTACACCTTC. It yields the protein CASSSRTGGFGYTF.

This clonotype was observed at least ten times. The chain carries TRBV20-1 and TRBJ1-4, with 7 bases fitting TRBD1. The V segment lost 3 bases and the J segment 6 bases; nucleotides outside the gene matches: 4. This CDR3 spans 13 amino acids. Germline CDR1 DFQATT, CDR2 SNEGSKA (reference sequence). This chain's CDR3 is CSASLGTDEKLFF. CDR3 in DNA: TGCAGTGCTAGTCTGGGGACAGATGAAAAACTGTTTTTT.